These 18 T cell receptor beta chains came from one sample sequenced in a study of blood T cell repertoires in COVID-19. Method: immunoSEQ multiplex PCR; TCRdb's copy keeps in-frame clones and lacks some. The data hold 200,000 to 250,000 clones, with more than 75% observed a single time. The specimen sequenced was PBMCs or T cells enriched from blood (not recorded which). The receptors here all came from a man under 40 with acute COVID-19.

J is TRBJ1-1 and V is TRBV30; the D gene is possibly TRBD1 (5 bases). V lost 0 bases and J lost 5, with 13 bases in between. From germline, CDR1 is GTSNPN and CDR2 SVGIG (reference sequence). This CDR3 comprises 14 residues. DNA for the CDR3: TGTGCCTGGAGTGTAACTGGGGGGAAGACTGAAGCTTTCTTT. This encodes CAWSVTGGKTEAFF.

CDR3 loop: CASSTRQGSVEQYF. The CDR3 coding sequence is TGTGCCAGTAGTACCAGACAGGGGTCGGTCGAGCAGTACTTC. The chain employs TRBV19 and TRBJ2-7; 8 bases line up with TRBD1. The ends lost 4 bases at V and 6 bases at J; junction bases unmatched: 8. Per germline, CDR1 LNHDA and CDR2 SQIVND (reference sequence). The CDR3 length is 14 residues.

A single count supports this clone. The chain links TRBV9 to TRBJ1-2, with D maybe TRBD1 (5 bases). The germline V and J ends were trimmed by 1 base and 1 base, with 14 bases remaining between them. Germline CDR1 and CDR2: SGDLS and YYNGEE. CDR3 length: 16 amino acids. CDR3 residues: CASSVTEEGLNYGYTF. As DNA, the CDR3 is TGTGCCAGCAGCGTAACTGAGGAGGGACTTAACTATGGCTACACCTTC. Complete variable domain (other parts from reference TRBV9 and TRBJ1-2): DSGVTQTPKHLITATGQRVTLRCSPRSGDLSVYWYQQSLDQGLQFLIQYYNGEERAKGNILERFSAQQFPDLHSELNLSSLELGDSALYFCASSVTEEGLNYGYTFGSGTRLTVV.

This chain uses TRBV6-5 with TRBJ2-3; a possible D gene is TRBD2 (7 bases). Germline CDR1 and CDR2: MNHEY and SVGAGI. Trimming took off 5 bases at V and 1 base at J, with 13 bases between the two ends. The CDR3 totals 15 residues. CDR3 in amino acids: CASSPLGGGTDTQYF. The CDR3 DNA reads TGTGCCAGCAGTCCTTTAGGGGGGGGCACAGATACGCAGTATTTT.

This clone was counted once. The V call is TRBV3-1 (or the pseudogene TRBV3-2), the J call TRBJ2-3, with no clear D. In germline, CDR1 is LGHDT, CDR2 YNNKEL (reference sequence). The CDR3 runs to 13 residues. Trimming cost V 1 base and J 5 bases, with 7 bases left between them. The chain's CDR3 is CASSQVGRDTQYF. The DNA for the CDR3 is TGTGCCAGCAGCCAAGTCGGTAGAGATACGCAGTATTTT.

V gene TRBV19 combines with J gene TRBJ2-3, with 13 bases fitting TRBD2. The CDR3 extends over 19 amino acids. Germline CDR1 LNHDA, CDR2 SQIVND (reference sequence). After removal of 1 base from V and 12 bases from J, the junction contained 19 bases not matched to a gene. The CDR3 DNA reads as TGTGCCAGTAGTATAGCTCGGACTAGCGGGGGAATGTCGTCCTATCTACAGTATTTT. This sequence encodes CASSIARTSGGMSSYLQYF. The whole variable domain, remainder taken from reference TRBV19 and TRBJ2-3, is DGGITQSPKYLFRKEGQNVTLSCEQNLNHDAMYWYRQDPGQGLRLIYYSQIVNDFQKGDIAEGYSVSREKKESFPLTVTSAQKNPTAFYLCASSIARTSGGMSSYLQYFGPGTRLTVL.

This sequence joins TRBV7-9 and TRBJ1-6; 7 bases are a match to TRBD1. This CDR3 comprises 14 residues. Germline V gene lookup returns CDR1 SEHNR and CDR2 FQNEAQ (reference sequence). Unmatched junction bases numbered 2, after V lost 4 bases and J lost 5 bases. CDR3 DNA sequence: TGTGCCAGCAGCTGGGACAGTCATAATTCACCCCTCCACTTT. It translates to CASSWDSHNSPLHF.

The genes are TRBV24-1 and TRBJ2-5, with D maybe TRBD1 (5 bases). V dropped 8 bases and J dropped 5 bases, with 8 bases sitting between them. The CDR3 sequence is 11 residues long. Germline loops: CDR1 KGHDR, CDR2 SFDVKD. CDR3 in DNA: TGTGCCACCATTTGGGGCGAGACCCAGTACTTC. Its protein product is CATIWGETQYF.

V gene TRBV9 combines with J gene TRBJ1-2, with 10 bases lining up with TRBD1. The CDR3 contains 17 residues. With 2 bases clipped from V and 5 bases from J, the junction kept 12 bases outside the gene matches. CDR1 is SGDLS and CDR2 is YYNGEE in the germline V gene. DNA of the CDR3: TGTGCCAGCAGCGTTAGAGGGACAGGGGTAAAGGGGTATGGCTACACCTTC. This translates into CASSVRGTGVKGYGYTF.

The chain's CDR3 is CASSQPGLAGGDTQYF. CDR3 sequence (DNA): TGTGCCAGCAGTCAACCGGGACTAGCGGGGGGAGATACGCAGTATTTT. The genes are TRBV2 and TRBJ2-3; TRBD2 matches 15 bases. Germline V gene lookup returns CDR1 SNHLY and CDR2 FYNNEI. The V segment lost 5 bases and the J segment 5 bases; nucleotides outside the gene matches: 5. The CDR3 covers 16 residues. Complete variable domain (other parts from reference TRBV2 and TRBJ2-3): EPEVTQTPSHQVTQMGQEVILRCVPISNHLYFYWYRQILGQKVEFLVSFYNNEISEKSEIFDDQFSVERPDGSNFTLKIRSTKLEDSAMYFCASSQPGLAGGDTQYFGPGTRLTVL.

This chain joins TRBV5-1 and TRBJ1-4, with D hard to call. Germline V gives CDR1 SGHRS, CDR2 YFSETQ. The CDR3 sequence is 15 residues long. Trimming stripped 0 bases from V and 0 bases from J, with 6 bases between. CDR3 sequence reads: CASSLAVTTNEKLFF. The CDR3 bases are TGCGCCAGCAGCTTGGCAGTGACAACTAATGAAAAACTGTTTTTT.

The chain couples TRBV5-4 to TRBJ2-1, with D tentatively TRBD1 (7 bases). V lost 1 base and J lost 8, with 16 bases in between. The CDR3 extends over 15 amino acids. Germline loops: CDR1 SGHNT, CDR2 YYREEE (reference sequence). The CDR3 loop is CASSLQGGPGDEQFF. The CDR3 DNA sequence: TGTGCCAGCAGCTTGCAGGGGGGCCCTGGGGATGAGCAGTTCTTC.

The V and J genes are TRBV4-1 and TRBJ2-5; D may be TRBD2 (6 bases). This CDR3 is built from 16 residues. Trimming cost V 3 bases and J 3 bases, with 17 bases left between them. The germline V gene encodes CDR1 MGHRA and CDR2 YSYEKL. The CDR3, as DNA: TGCGCCAGCAGCCACACACCGGGACTCCTTAAAGAGACCCAGTACTTC. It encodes CASSHTPGLLKETQYF.

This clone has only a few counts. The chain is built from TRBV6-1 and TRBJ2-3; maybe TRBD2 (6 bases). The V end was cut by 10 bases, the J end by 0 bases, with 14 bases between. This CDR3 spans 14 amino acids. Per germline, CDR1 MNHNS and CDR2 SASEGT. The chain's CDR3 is CATRLGTSTDTQYF. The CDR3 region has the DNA TGTGCCACCAGACTAGGGACTAGCACAGATACGCAGTATTTT.

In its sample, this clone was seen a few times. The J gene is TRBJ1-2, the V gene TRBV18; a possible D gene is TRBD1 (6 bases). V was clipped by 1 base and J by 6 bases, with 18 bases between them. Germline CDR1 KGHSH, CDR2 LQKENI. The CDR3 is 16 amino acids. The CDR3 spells CASSPLIVAGEHGYTF. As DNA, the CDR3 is TGTGCCAGCTCACCACTAATCGTCGCAGGGGAGCATGGCTACACCTTC.

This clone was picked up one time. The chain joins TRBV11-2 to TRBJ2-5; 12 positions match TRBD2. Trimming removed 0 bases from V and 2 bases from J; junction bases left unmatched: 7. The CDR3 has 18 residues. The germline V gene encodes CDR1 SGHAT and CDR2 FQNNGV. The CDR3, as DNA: TGTGCCAGCAGCTTAGACGGACTAGCGGGGCTCTTACAAGAGACCCAGTACTTC. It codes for CASSLDGLAGLLQETQYF.

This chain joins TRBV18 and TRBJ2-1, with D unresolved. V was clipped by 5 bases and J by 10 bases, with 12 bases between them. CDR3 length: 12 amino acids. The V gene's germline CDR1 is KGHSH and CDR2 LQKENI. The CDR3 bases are TGTGCCAGCTCAACGGAAACCGGGGAGCAGTTCTTC. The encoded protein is CASSTETGEQFF.

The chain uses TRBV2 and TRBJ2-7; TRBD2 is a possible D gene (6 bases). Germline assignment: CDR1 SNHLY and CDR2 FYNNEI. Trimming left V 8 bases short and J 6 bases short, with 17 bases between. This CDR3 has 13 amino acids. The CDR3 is CASSGTLPLEQYF. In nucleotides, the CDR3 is TGTGCCAGCTCTGGGACTTTGCCTCTCGAGCAGTACTTC. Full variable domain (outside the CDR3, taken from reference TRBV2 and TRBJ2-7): EPEVTQTPSHQVTQMGQEVILRCVPISNHLYFYWYRQILGQKVEFLVSFYNNEISEKSEIFDDQFSVERPDGSNFTLKIRSTKLEDSAMYFCASSGTLPLEQYFGPGTRLTVT.